These 30 T cell receptor beta chains came from one sample sequenced in a study of blood T cell repertoires in COVID-19. Produced via immunoSEQ multiplex PCR; TCRdb's table is partial and in-frame only. Of fewer than 200,000 clones in the sample, about 85% were seen once. Sequenced sample: peripheral blood. The receptors were gathered from a human donor with acute or convalescent COVID-19. The donor label of this sample is uncertain.

A few counts support this clone. This chain joins TRBV2 and TRBJ1-2; D is possibly TRBD1 (6 bases). The CDR3 has 15 amino acids. Per germline, CDR1 SNHLY and CDR2 FYNNEI. Trimming shortened V by 3 bases and J by 6 bases, and 17 bases separated the two germline ends. CDR3 in amino acids: CASSERGTPRNGYTF. In DNA, the CDR3 is TGTGCCAGCAGTGAGAGGGGGACCCCCCGGAATGGCTACACCTTC.

The rearrangement uses TRBV6-5 and TRBJ1-4; possible D gene TRBD1, 5 bases. Germline lookup yields CDR1 MNHEY and CDR2 SVGAGI. The ends were cut back, 0 bases at V and 8 bases at J, with 13 bases in the middle. The CDR3 spans 15 residues. DNA of the CDR3: TGTGCCAGCAGTTACTCGCAGGGCGGAGGGGAAAAACTGTTTTTT. This sequence encodes CASSYSQGGGEKLFF.

Of note for this clone: The junction departs from the called germline gene at one end, perhaps through a read error. The rearrangement uses TRBV6-5 and TRBJ1-1; a weak D match, TRBD1 (6 bases). The CDR3 runs 15 residues. CDR1 is MNHEY and CDR2 is SVGAGI in the germline V gene. This CDR3 is CASSAVWDNSGPRIF. In nucleotides, the CDR3 is TGTGCCAGCAGCGCAGTGTGGGACAATTCGGGACCCCGCATCTTT.

This clone has just one count. The V and J genes are TRBV4-1 and TRBJ2-3; TRBD2 matches 12 bases. Germline CDR1 and CDR2: MGHRA and YSYEKL. The CDR3 covers 17 residues. Unmatched junction bases numbered 2, after V lost 0 bases and J lost 1 base. CDR3 sequence reads: CASSQDRTSGGTDTQYF. The CDR3 coding sequence is TGCGCCAGCAGCCAAGATAGGACTAGCGGGGGCACAGATACGCAGTATTTT.

The chain couples TRBV5-1 to TRBJ2-1; 8 nucleotides align to TRBD1. Losses at the gene ends were 0 bases for V and 9 bases for J; bases not matched to a gene: 5. Germline V gene data show CDR1 as SGHRS and CDR2 as YFSETQ. There are 14 residues in the CDR3. The CDR3 DNA reads TGCGCCAGCAGCTTGGGGACAGGGATGGGTGAGCAGTTCTTC. It codes for CASSLGTGMGEQFF.

The chain is built from TRBV7-6 and TRBJ2-3; 9 positions match TRBD2. V lost 4 bases and J lost 0; bases outside the gene matches: 5. The germline V gene has CDR1 SGHVS and CDR2 FNYEAQ. CDR3 length: 16 amino acids. CDR3 sequence (DNA): TGTGCCAGCAGCTCCCTAGCGGGGACAAGCACAGATACGCAGTATTTT. Protein: CASSSLAGTSTDTQYF.

Ten or more counts support this clone. The chain recombines TRBV4-2 with TRBJ2-7, with TRBD1 matching over 12 bases. CDR1 is LGHNA, CDR2 YNFKEQ, per germline. Trimming took 4 bases from V and 6 from J; bases not matched to a gene: 7. The CDR3 extends over 15 amino acids. CDR3 sequence (DNA): TGTGCCAGCAGCCCATCGGGACAGGGGGCTGGCGAGCAGTACTTC. Protein: CASSPSGQGAGEQYF.

The chain recombines TRBV9 with TRBJ2-2; D is ambiguous. Germline CDR1 SGDLS, CDR2 YYNGEE. The CDR3 extends over 15 amino acids. The V gene lost 0 bases and the J gene lost 1 base, with 7 bases spanning the gap. The DNA for the CDR3 is TGTGCCAGCAGCGTAGACAGAGAGAACACCGGGGAGCTGTTTTTT. Translation: CASSVDRENTGELFF.

This clone was counted only a few times. The genes are TRBV4-3 and TRBJ2-7, with D hard to call. The germline gives CDR1 LGHNA, CDR2 YSLEER. Trimming removed 0 bases at V and 2 bases at J, with 14 bases between. This CDR3 is 16 amino acids long. CDR3 region: CASSQDRFPAAYEQYF. The CDR3 DNA follows: TGCGCCAGCAGCCAAGATCGATTCCCTGCGGCCTACGAGCAGTACTTC.

The chain combines TRBV6-5 with TRBJ1-1, with a possible D match to TRBD1 (5 bases). The germline V gene encodes CDR1 MNHEY and CDR2 SVGAGI. Trimming removed 0 bases from V and 5 bases from J, with 10 bases in between. The CDR3 runs 14 residues. This CDR3 reads CASSYSGGGTEAFF. CDR3 DNA: TGTGCCAGCAGTTACTCGGGGGGAGGAACTGAAGCTTTCTTT.

The gene calls are TRBV19 and TRBJ2-7, with a possible D match to TRBD2 (7 bases). Germline CDR1 LNHDA, CDR2 SQIVND (reference sequence). Deletions cut 4 bases from V and 4 bases from J, with 29 bases between. The CDR3 runs 19 residues. The CDR3 DNA reads TGTGCCAGTAGTAAGGCAGGGGCCCCAAGCGGGGCCCAAAGTTACGAGCAGTACTTC. This gives the protein CASSKAGAPSGAQSYEQYF.

V is TRBV27 and J is TRBJ2-2; TRBD2 matches at 14 bases. Germline trimming cut 2 bases from V and 8 bases from J; bases unmatched to any gene: 7. The V gene's germline CDR1 is MNHEY and CDR2 SMNVEV (reference sequence). CDR3 size: 17 residues. The CDR3 is CASSLTGTSGGRGELFF. The CDR3 region has the DNA TGTGCCAGCAGTTTAACGGGGACTAGCGGGGGAAGGGGGGAGCTGTTTTTT.

This sequence joins TRBV7-2 and TRBJ1-6, with D perhaps matching TRBD1 (5 bases). The CDR3 is 16 amino acids. The V and J ends lost 6 bases and 8 bases respectively, with 20 bases between them. CDR1 and CDR2 (germline): SGHTA, FQGNSA. This chain's CDR3 is CASSPAPREVDSPLHF. As DNA, the CDR3 is TGTGCCAGCAGTCCCGCCCCCAGGGAGGTCGATTCACCCCTCCACTTT.

The chain has TRBV5-6 and TRBJ1-6, with a tentative D call TRBD1 (5 bases). V was cut by 3 bases and J by 8 bases, with 12 bases left in between. CDR1 SGHDT and CDR2 YYEEEE come from the germline V gene. There are 14 residues in the CDR3. CDR3 nucleotides: TGTGCCAGCAGCTGGTCTCTGGGGCATTCACCCCTCCACTTT. It specifies CASSWSLGHSPLHF. Based on the CDR3 plus reference TRBV5-6 and TRBJ1-6, the full variable domain is DAGVTQSPTHLIKTRGQQVTLRCSPKSGHDTVSWYQQALGQGPQFIFQYYEEEERQRGNFPDRFSGHQFPNYSSELNVNALLLGDSALYLCASSWSLGHSPLHFGNGTRLTVT.

A remark on this clone: Other DNA variants within this sample encode the same CDR3. This chain joins TRBV19 and TRBJ1-5; 9 bases fit TRBD1. Germline V gives CDR1 LNHDA, CDR2 SQIVND (reference sequence). Losses at the gene ends were 2 bases for V and 7 bases for J; bases not matched to a gene: 3. The CDR3 is made up of 14 amino acids. As DNA, the CDR3 is TGTGCCAGTAGTATAAGACAGGGGGGACAGCCCCAGCATTTT. Translation gives CASSIRQGGQPQHF.

The rearrangement joins TRBV5-4 to TRBJ2-1; 8 positions match TRBD2. This CDR3 contains 15 residues. Germline assignment: CDR1 SGHNT and CDR2 YYREEE (reference sequence). V trimming: 0 bases; J trimming: 1 base; junction bases outside the gene matches: 0. The DNA of the CDR3 is TGTGCCAGCAGCTTGGGCGGGGGGTCCTACAATGAGCAGTTCTTC. Its protein product is CASSLGGGSYNEQFF.

The chain links TRBV28 to TRBJ1-4, with no clear D. Germline V lookup: CDR1 MDHEN, CDR2 SYDVKM. The CDR3 extends over 14 amino acids. V dropped 6 bases and J dropped 5 bases, with 13 bases sitting between them. The CDR3: CASSPIRVNEKLFF. The CDR3 nucleotides read TGTGCCAGCAGCCCGATTCGGGTGAATGAAAAACTGTTTTTT.

This chain uses TRBV7-7 with TRBJ2-3, with 9 bases lining up with TRBD2. V trimming: 5 bases; J trimming: 1 base; junction bases outside the gene matches: 4. The CDR3 runs to 15 residues. From germline, CDR1 is SSHAT and CDR2 FNYEAQ (reference sequence). CDR3 nucleotide sequence: TGTGCCAGCAGCCCCCGACTAGCGGGCACAGATACGCAGTATTTT. Translation gives CASSPRLAGTDTQYF.

This clone is a singleton in its sample. The V and J genes are TRBV29-1 and TRBJ2-4; the D gene is possibly TRBD2 (5 bases). Trimming took 4 bases from V and 1 from J, leaving 14 bases between them. CDR3 length: 15 residues. The germline V gene has CDR1 SQVTM and CDR2 ANQGSEA. The CDR3 nucleotides read TGCAGCGTTGTCGGCCAATGGAGGGCCAAAAACATTCAGTACTTC. It encodes CSVVGQWRAKNIQYF.

The chain is built from TRBV6-5 and TRBJ2-1; 10 bases line up with TRBD1. The CDR3 has 14 residues. Trimming cost V 8 bases and J 6 bases; bases outside gene matches: 7. Germline assignment: CDR1 MNHEY and CDR2 SVGAGI. CDR3 residues: CASLARTGGNEQFF. The CDR3 DNA follows: TGTGCCAGCCTAGCACGGACAGGGGGCAATGAGCAGTTCTTC.

This sequence joins TRBV4-2 and TRBJ2-1; 10 bases line up with TRBD1. With 4 bases clipped from V and 5 bases from J, the junction kept 5 bases outside the gene matches. Germline V gives CDR1 LGHNA, CDR2 YNFKEQ. This CDR3 has 15 residues. As DNA, the CDR3 is TGTGCCAGCAGCCTAGGGACAGGGGACGACAATGAGCAGTTCTTC. Protein sequence: CASSLGTGDDNEQFF.

The chain couples TRBV5-6 to TRBJ1-3; D is unresolved. The CDR3 is made up of 17 amino acids. Between the trimmed V and J ends, which lost 4 bases and 0 bases, there was a span of 17 bases. Germline CDR1 SGHDT, CDR2 YYEEEE. The CDR3 here is CASSRGRDFSSGNTIYF. Here the CDR3 DNA reads TGTGCCAGCAGCCGCGGGAGGGATTTCAGCTCTGGAAACACCATATATTTT. The whole variable domain, filled in from reference TRBV5-6 and TRBJ1-3, reads DAGVTQSPTHLIKTRGQQVTLRCSPKSGHDTVSWYQQALGQGPQFIFQYYEEEERQRGNFPDRFSGHQFPNYSSELNVNALLLGDSALYLCASSRGRDFSSGNTIYFGEGSWLTVV.

Only a few counts were recorded for this clone. The chain is built from TRBV6-6 and TRBJ2-2, with TRBD2 identical over 8 bases. The germline V gene encodes CDR1 MNHNY and CDR2 SVGAGI (reference sequence). The CDR3 sequence is 15 residues long. V lost 7 bases, J lost 1 base, and 5 bases stayed unmatched. The CDR3 DNA sequence: TGTGCCAGCATTTTTAGCGGGGTGAACACCGGGGAGCTGTTTTTT. This encodes CASIFSGVNTGELFF.

The V call is TRBV6-5, the J call TRBJ1-2, with no clear D. CDR3 length: 14 amino acids. In germline, CDR1 is MNHEY, CDR2 SVGAGI. With 3 bases removed from V and 8 bases from J, the gap between germline ends came to 16 bases. The CDR3 protein is CASSYQNSFTGYTF. DNA of the CDR3: TGTGCCAGCAGTTATCAGAATTCATTCACCGGCTACACCTTC.

The rearrangement links TRBV7-2 to TRBJ2-1; 8 positions agree with TRBD2. Germline CDR1 reads SGHTA; CDR2 reads FQGNSA. The CDR3 totals 16 residues. With 0 bases clipped from V and 2 bases from J, the junction kept 3 bases outside the gene matches. In DNA form, the CDR3 reads TGTGCCAGCAGCTTAGCTGGCGGGGGGACCTACAATGAGCAGTTCTTC. As protein: CASSLAGGGTYNEQFF.

The gene calls are TRBV12-5 and TRBJ2-3, with 7 nucleotides matching TRBD1. V gave up 7 bases and J gave up 7 bases; unmatched junction bases: 8. The CDR3 is 13 amino acids. In germline, CDR1 is LGHNT, CDR2 FRNRAP. CDR3 nucleotide sequence: TGTGCTAGTGAAATACAGGGGATTAATACGCAGTATTTT. Encoded protein: CASEIQGINTQYF.

The rearrangement uses TRBV10-2 and TRBJ1-1; D unclear. V was clipped by 8 bases and J by 6 bases, with 13 bases between them. The CDR3 totals 12 residues. Germline V gives CDR1 WSHSY, CDR2 SAAADI. CDR3 residues: CASLTEKSEAFF. DNA of the CDR3: TGCGCCAGCCTTACCGAGAAATCTGAAGCTTTCTTT.

The chain combines TRBV29-1 with TRBJ2-7; 9 positions match TRBD1. V trimming: 4 bases; J trimming: 3 bases; junction bases outside the gene matches: 10. This CDR3 spans 15 amino acids. The V gene's germline CDR1 is SQVTM and CDR2 ANQGSEA. CDR3 sequence (DNA): TGCAGCGTTGTTCGGGGGGACAGGGCTGGCTACGAGCAGTACTTC. Its translation: CSVVRGDRAGYEQYF.

The V call is TRBV7-9, the J call TRBJ1-1; the match to TRBD1 covers 8 bases. CDR3 length: 17 amino acids. The germline gives CDR1 SEHNR, CDR2 FQNEAQ (reference sequence). Trimming cost V 3 bases and J 0 bases; bases outside gene matches: 9. CDR3: CASSFGAGGELNTEAFF. The DNA of the CDR3 is TGTGCCAGCAGCTTTGGGGCAGGGGGCGAGTTGAACACTGAAGCTTTCTTT. Full variable domain (rest looked up from reference TRBV7-9 and TRBJ1-1): DTGVSQNPRHKITKRGQNVTFRCDPISEHNRLYWYRQTLGQGPEFLTYFQNEAQLEKSRLLSDRFSAERPKGSFSTLEIQRTEQGDSAMYLCASSFGAGGELNTEAFFGQGTRLTVV.

The chain employs TRBV6-5 and TRBJ1-4; D might be TRBD1 (6 bases). From germline, CDR1 is MNHEY and CDR2 SVGAGI. The V gene lost 2 bases and the J gene lost 7 bases, with 17 bases spanning the gap. This CDR3 region has 16 residues. CDR3: CASSYLQGSGFEKLFF. The CDR3 region has the DNA TGTGCCAGCAGTTACCTACAGGGTTCGGGTTTTGAAAAACTGTTTTTT.